This T cell receptor (beta chain) is from a study of CD8 T cells in ankylosing spondylitis. The study, taken as a whole, reports: With a CD8+ phenotype, disease-linked clones were relatively rare in peripheral blood. Reactive arthritis synovial fluid and blood previously showed some of these motif variants. Disease-linked clones were reportedly significantly enriched in matched ankylosing spondylitis synovial fluid.

Losses at the gene ends were 2 bases for V and 5 bases for J; bases not matched to a gene: 10. The germline CDR1 and CDR2 sequences are MNHEY and SMNVEV (reference sequence). The CDR3 totals 16 residues. Remarks on this clonotype: Its antigen is not known.

A single record per CDR3 protein comes from TCRdb applying MiXCR to the 5' RACE reads. The sample carries 150,000 to 200,000 distinct CDR3 sequences, about a third recorded once. This clonotype originated in a male donor with ankylosing spondylitis. The sequenced sample was synovial fluid, either unsorted or a sorted T cell fraction (not recorded which). The V and J genes are TRBV27 and TRBJ2-7; 9 nucleotides match TRBD1. DNA for the CDR3: TGTGCCAGCAGTTTAAGACCGGGACAGGGTTGGCACGAGCAGTACTTC. Translation: CASSLRPGQGWHEQYF.